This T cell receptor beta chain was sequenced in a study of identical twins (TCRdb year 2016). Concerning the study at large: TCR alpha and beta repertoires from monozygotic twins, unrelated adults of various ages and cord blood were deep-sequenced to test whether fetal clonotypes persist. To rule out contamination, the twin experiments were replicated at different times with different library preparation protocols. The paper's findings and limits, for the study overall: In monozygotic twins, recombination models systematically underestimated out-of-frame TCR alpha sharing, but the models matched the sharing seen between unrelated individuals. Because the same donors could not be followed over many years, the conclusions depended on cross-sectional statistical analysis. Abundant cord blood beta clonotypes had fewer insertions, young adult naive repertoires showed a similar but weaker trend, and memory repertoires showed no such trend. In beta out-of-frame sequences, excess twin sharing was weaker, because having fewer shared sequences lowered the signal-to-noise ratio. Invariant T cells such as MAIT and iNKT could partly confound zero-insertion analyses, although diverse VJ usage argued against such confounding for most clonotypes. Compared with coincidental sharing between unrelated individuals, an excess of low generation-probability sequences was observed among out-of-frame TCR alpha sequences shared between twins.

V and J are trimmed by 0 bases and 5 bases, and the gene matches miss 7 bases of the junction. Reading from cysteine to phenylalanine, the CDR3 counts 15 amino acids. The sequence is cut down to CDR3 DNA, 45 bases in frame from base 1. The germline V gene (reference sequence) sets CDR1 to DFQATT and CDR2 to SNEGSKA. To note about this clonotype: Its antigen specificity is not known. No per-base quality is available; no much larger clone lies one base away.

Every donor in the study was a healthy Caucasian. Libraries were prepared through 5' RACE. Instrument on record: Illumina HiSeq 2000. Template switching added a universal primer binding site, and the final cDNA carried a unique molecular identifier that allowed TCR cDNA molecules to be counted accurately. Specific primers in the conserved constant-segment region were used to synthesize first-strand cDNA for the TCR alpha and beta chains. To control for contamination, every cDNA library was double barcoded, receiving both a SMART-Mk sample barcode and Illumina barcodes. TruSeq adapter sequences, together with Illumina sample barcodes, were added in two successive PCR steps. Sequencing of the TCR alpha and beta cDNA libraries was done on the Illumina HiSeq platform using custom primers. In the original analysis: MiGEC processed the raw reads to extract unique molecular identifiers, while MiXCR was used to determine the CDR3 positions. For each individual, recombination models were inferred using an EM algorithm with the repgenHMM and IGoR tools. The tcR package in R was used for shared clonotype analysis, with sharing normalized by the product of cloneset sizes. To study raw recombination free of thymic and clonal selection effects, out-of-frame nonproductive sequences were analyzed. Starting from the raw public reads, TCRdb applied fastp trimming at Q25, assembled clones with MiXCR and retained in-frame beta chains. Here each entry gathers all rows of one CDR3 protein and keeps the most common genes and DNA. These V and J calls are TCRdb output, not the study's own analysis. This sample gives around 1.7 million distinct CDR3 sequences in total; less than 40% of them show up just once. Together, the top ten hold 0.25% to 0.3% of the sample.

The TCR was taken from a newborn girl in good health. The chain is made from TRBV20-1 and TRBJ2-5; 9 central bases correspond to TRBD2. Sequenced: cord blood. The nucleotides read TGCAGTGCTAGAGATTTGCGGGGGGGGCGGGAGACCCAGTACTTC. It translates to CSARDLRGGRETQYF.